The clone carrying this TCR beta chain showed up many times. The antigen is unknown. What was amplified from RNA transcripts were TCR beta CDR3 regions. First-round RT-PCR with HTBI primers amplified the TCR CDR3 region. TCRdb itself ran the multiplex PCR reads through MiXCR, one entry per CDR3 protein. The table has about 550,000 distinct CDR3 sequences, 20% seen once. Germline V gives CDR1 MNHNS, CDR2 SASEGT. Trimming left V 7 bases short and J 5 bases short, with 14 bases between. The CDR3 runs to 13 residues. This entry belongs to a study of T cells in Graves' hyperthyroidism and ophthalmopathy. Study-wide results and limits: Most clonotypes expanded in thyroid above 0.001 were likewise present in blood.

This receptor was obtained from a man aged 18-30 years with Graves' hyperthyroidism. The chain uses TRBV6-1 and TRBJ1-1; weak D call: TRBD1 (5 bases). Sequencing input: blood. The CDR3: CASNSRVRTEAFF. The CDR3 nucleotides are TGTGCCAGCAACTCCAGGGTAAGGACTGAAGCTTTCTTT.